This T cell receptor beta chain originates from a study of shared clonotypes between healthy human individuals. The wider study: Researchers assigned three CD4 naive, three CD4 memory, two CD8 naive and one CD8 memory plate to each donor.

CDR1 and CDR2 from the germline V gene are MDHEN and SYDVKM. The trim removed 5 bases at V and 5 bases at J, leaving 13 bases unmatched. The CDR3 runs 16 residues. Only in-frame clones appear in the TCRdb table, and some are missing; sequencing was by immunoSEQ multiplex PCR. The sample consists of around 2,000,000 clones, 95% of them appearing once. The V and J genes are TRBV28 and TRBJ2-5; TRBD1 matches 8 bases. The receptor comes from a man aged 18 to 35 in good health. Sequences were obtained from naive CD4+ T cells sorted from blood. The subset was: CD45RA+ positively selected. CDR3 coding DNA: TGTGCCAGCAGTCTATACGGACAGGGTGGAACGGAGACCCAGTACTTC. Its translation is CASSLYGQGGTETQYF.